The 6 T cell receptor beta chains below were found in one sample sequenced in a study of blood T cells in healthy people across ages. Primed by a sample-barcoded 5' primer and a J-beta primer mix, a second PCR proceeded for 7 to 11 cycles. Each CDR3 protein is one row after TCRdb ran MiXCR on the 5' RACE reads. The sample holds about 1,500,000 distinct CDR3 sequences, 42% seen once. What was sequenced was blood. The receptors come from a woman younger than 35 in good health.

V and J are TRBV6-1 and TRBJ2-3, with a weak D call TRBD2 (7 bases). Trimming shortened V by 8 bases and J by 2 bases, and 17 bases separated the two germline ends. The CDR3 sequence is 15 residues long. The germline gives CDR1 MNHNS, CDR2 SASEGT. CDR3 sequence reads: CASGGGRRTTDTQYF. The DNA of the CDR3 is TGTGCCAGCGGGGGGGGGCGGCGGACCACAGATACGCAGTATTTT.

The CDR3 loop is CASSLAVWEGPPEDTQYF. The CDR3 nucleotides are TGTGCCAGCAGCTTAGCCGTTTGGGAGGGGCCTCCGGAAGATACGCAGTATTTT. V is TRBV7-8 and J is TRBJ2-3; 7 bases fit TRBD2. Germline CDR1 reads SGHVS; CDR2 reads FQNEAQ. V gave up 0 bases and J gave up 5 bases; unmatched junction bases: 14. The CDR3 spans 18 residues.

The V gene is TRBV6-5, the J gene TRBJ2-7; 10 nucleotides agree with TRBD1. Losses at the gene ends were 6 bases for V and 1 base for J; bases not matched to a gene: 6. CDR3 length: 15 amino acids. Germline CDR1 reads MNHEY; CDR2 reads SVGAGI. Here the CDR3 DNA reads TGTGCCAGCAGGCCCAGGACAGGGGGTTCCTACGAGCAGTACTTC. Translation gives CASRPRTGGSYEQYF.

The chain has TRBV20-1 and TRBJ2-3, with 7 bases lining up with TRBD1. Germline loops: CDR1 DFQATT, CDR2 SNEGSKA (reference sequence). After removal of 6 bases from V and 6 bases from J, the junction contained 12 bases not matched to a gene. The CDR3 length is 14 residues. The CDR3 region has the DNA TGCAGTGCAACCAGACAGGGAGCAATGGATACGCAGTATTTT. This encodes CSATRQGAMDTQYF.

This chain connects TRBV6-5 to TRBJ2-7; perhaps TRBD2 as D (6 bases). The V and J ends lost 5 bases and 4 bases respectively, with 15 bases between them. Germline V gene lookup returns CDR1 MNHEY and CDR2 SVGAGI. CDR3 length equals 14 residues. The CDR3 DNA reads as TGTGCCAGCAGTCTCCGACTAGGCCCTTACGAGCAGTACTTC. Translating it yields CASSLRLGPYEQYF.

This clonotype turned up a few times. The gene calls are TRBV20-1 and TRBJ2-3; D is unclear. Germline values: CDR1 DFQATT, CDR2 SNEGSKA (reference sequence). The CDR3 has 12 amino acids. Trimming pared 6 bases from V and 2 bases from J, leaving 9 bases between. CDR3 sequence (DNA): TGCAGTGCCACAAGAACCACAGATACGCAGTATTTT. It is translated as CSATRTTDTQYF.